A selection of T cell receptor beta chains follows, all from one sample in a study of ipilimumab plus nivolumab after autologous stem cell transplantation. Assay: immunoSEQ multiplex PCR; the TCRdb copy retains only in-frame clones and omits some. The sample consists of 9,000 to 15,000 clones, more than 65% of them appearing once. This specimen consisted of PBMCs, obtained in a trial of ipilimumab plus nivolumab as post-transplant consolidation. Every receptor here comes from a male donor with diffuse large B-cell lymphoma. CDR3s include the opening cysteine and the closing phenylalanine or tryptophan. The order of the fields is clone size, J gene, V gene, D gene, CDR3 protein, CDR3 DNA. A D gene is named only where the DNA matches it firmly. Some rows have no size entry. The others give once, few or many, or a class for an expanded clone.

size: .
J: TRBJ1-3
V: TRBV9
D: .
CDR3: CASSLGRVGNTIYF
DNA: TGTGCCAGCAGCCTTGGCAGGGTTGGAAACACCATATATTTT

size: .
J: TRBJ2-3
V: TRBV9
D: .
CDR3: CASSVAHGISTDTQYF
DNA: TGTGCCAGCAGCGTAGCCCACGGGATCAGCACAGATACGCAGTATTTT

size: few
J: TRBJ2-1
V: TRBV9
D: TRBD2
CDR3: CASSAGLAGDEQFF
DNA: TGTGCCAGCAGTGCGGGACTAGCGGGGGATGAGCAGTTCTTC

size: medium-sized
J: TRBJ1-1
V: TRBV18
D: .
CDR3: CASSPTGLWDTEAFF
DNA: TGTGCCAGCTCACCTACAGGGCTTTGGGACACTGAAGCTTTCTTT

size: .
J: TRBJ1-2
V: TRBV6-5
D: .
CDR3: CASSYSLRSGDGYTF
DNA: TGTGCCAGCAGTTACTCCTTACGTAGTGGCGATGGCTACACCTTC

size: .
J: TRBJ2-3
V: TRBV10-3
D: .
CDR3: CAISAAGNTDTQYF
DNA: TGTGCCATCAGTGCCGCCGGGAACACAGATACGCAGTATTTT

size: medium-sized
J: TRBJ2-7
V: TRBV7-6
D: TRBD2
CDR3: CASSPAGLAGVEQYF
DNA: TGTGCCAGCAGCCCTGCCGGGCTAGCGGGAGTCGAGCAGTACTTC

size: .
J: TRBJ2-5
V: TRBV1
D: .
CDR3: CTSSRVRYQETQYF
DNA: TGCACCAGCAGCCGGGTGCGGTACCAAGAGACCCAGTACTTC

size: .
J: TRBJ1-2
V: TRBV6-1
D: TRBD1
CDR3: CASTRTGGNYGYTF
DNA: TGTGCCAGCACCAGGACAGGGGGCAACTATGGCTACACCTTC

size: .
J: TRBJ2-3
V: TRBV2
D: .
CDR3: CASSAGTASTDTQYF
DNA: TGTGCCAGCAGTGCCGGGACGGCAAGCACAGATACGCAGTATTTT

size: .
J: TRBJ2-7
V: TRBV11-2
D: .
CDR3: CASSLEAYEQYF
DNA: TGTGCCAGCAGCTTAGAAGCGTACGAGCAGTACTTC

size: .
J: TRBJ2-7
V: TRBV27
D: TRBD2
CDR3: CASSLSPSGMGEQYF
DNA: TGTGCCAGCAGTTTATCGCCTAGCGGGATGGGCGAGCAGTACTTC

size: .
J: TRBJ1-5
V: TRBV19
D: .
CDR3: CASSTKDGGNQPQHF
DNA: TGTGCCAGTAGTACAAAAGACGGGGGCAATCAGCCCCAGCATTTT

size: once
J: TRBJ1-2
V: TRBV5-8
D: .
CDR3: CASSGITNYGYTF
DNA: TGTGCCAGCAGCGGGATAACTAACTATGGCTACACCTTC

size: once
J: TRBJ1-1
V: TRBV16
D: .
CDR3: CASSQVDGGGTEAFF
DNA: TGTGCCAGCAGCCAAGTAGATGGGGGAGGAACTGAAGCTTTCTTT

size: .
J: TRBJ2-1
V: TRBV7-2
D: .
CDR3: CASSFGTASYNEQFF
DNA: TGTGCCAGCAGCTTCGGGACGGCCTCCTACAATGAGCAGTTCTTC

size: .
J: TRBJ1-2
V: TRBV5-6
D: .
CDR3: CASNQVEGGYTF
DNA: TGTGCCAGCAACCAAGTTGAGGGTGGCTACACCTTC

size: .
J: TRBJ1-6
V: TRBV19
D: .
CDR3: CASSSEAGGNNSPLHF
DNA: TGTGCCAGTAGTTCAGAGGCAGGCGGAAATAATTCACCCCTCCACTTT

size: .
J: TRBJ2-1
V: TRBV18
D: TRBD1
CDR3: CASSPRQGYNEQFF
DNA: TGTGCCAGCTCACCACGACAGGGATACAATGAGCAGTTCTTC

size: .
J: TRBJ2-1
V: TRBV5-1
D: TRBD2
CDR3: CASGRGRNNEQFF
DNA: TGCGCCAGCGGGCGGGGGAGGAACAATGAGCAGTTCTTC

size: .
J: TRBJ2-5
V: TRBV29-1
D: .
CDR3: CSVDDIQEAQYF
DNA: TGCAGCGTTGATGACATACAAGAGGCCCAGTACTTC

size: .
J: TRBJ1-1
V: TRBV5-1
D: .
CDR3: CASTEGRLNTEAFF
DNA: TGCGCCAGTACGGAGGGACGGTTGAACACTGAAGCTTTCTTT

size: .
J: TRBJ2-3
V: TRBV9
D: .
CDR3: CASSVAGLPGGTDTQYF
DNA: TGTGCCAGCAGCGTAGCTGGACTACCCGGCGGCACAGATACGCAGTATTTT

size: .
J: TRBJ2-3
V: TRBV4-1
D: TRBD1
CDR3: CASSQEKDRLDTQYF
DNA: TGCGCCAGCAGCCAAGAGAAGGACAGGCTAGATACGCAGTATTTT

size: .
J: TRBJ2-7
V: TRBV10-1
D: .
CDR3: CASWLEQYF
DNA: TGCGCCAGCTGGCTGGAGCAGTACTTC

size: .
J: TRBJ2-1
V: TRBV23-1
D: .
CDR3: CASRLFWGSYNEQFF
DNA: TGCGCCAGCCGGTTGTTCTGGGGCTCCTACAATGAGCAGTTCTTC

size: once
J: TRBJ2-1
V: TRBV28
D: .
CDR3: CASSLPGGPTNNEQFF
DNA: TGTGCCAGCAGTCTCCCTGGCGGACCAACAAACAATGAGCAGTTCTTC

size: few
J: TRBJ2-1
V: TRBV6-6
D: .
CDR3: CASSARGEGGEQFF
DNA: TGTGCCAGCAGTGCTAGGGGAGAGGGTGGGGAGCAGTTCTTC

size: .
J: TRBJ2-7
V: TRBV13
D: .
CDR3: CASSLEGAYEQYF
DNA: TGTGCCAGCAGCTTAGAAGGGGCCTACGAGCAGTACTTC

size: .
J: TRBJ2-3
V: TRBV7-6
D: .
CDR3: CASSLRGGTDTQYF
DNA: TGTGCCAGCAGCTTAAGGGGTGGTACAGATACGCAGTATTTT

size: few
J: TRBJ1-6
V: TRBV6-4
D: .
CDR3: CASSLDPNNSPLHF
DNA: TGTGCCAGCAGTCTCGACCCTAATAATTCACCCCTCCACTTT

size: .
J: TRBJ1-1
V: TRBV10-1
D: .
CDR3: CASSELQGRAFF
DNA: TGCGCCAGCAGTGAGTTGCAGGGGCGAGCTTTCTTT

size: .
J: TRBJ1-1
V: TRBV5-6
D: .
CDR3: CASSPASWDTEAFF
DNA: TGTGCCAGCAGCCCCGCCTCCTGGGACACTGAAGCTTTCTTT

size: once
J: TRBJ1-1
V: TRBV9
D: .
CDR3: CASSVGQGRNTEAFF
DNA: TGTGCCAGCAGCGTAGGGCAGGGGCGTAACACTGAAGCTTTCTTT

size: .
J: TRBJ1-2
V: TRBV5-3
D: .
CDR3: CARWILVRKTYGYTF
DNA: TGTGCCAGATGGATCTTGGTGAGAAAGACCTATGGCTACACCTTC

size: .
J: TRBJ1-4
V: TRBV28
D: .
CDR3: CASSVDWELFF
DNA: TGTGCCAGCAGCGTTGATTGGGAACTGTTTTTT

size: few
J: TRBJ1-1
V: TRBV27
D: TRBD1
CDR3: CASSRTGLGVNTEAFF
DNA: TGTGCCAGCAGTCGGACAGGGCTGGGGGTGAACACTGAAGCTTTCTTT

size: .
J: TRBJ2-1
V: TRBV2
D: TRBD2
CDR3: CASSEMALAGGGEQFF
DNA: TGTGCCAGCAGTGAGATGGCACTAGCGGGAGGGGGAGAGCAGTTCTTC

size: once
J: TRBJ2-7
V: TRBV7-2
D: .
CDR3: CASSLATHEQYF
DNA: TGTGCCAGCAGCTTAGCCACACACGAGCAGTACTTC

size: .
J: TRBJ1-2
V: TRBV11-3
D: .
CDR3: CASSLGPAYGYTF
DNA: TGTGCCAGCAGCTTAGGTCCTGCCTATGGCTACACCTTC

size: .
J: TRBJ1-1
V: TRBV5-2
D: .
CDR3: CASSQEGQLMNTEAFF
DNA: TGCGCCAGCAGCCAAGAGGGGCAACTCATGAACACTGAAGCTTTCTTT

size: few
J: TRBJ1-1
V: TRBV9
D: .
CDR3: CASSQTNRGVAFF
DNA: TGTGCCAGCAGTCAAACGAACCGGGGCGTAGCTTTCTTT

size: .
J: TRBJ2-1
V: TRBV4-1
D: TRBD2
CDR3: CASSELPGLAGRQFF
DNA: TGCGCCAGCAGCGAACTCCCGGGACTAGCGGGACGGCAGTTCTTC

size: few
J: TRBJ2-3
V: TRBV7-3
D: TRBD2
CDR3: CASSLELAGFDTQYF
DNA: TGTGCCAGCAGCTTAGAACTAGCGGGGTTTGATACGCAGTATTTT

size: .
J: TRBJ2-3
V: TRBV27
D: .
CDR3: CASSFLQGPTDTQYF
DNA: TGTGCCAGCAGTTTCCTACAGGGACCCACAGATACGCAGTATTTT

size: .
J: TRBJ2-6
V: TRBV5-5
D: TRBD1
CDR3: CASRGQGTHSGANVLTF
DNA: TGTGCCAGCAGGGGACAGGGAACCCACTCTGGGGCCAACGTCCTGACTTTC

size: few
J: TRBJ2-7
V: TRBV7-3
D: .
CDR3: CASSLEKVEQYF
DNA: TGTGCCAGCAGCCTTGAAAAGGTCGAGCAGTACTTC

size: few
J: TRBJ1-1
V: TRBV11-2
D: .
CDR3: CASSHRGGVNTEAFF
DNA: TGTGCCAGCAGCCATCGTGGAGGGGTTAACACTGAAGCTTTCTTT

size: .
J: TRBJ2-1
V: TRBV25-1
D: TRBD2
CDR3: CASSLLAGVDNEQFF
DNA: TGTGCCAGCAGCCTACTAGCGGGAGTAGACAATGAGCAGTTCTTC

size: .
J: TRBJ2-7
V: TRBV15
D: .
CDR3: CATSRDSQGRYEQYF
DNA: TGTGCCACCAGCAGAGATTCCCAGGGCCGCTACGAGCAGTACTTC

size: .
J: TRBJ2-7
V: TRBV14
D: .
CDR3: CASSQDMRLGEQYF
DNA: TGTGCCAGCAGCCAAGATATGCGGTTGGGTGAGCAGTACTTC

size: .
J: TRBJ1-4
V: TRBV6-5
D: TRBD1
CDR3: CASSYPGQGREKLFF
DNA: TGTGCCAGCAGTTACCCTGGACAGGGACGAGAAAAACTGTTTTTT

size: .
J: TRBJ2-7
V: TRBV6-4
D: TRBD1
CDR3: CASSEGTGGTGEQYF
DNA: TGTGCCAGCAGTGAGGGGACAGGGGGGACGGGGGAGCAGTACTTC

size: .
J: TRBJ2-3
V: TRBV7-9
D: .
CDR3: CASSSGGGITDTQYF
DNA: TGTGCCAGCAGCTCGGGGGGCGGAATCACAGATACGCAGTATTTT

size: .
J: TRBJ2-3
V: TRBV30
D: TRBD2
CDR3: CAWSPAGGLGYTQYF
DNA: TGTGCCTGGAGCCCCGCGGGGGGGCTGGGGTATACGCAGTATTTT

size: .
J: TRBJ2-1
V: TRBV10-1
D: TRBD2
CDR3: CASSVSGLAGGSYNEQFF
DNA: TGCGCCAGCAGTGTATCCGGACTAGCGGGAGGGTCCTACAATGAGCAGTTCTTC

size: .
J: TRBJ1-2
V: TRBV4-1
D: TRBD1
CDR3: CASSQDLRTGGQRHYGYTF
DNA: TGCGCCAGCAGCCAAGATTTGCGGACTGGGGGACAGAGACACTATGGCTACACCTTC

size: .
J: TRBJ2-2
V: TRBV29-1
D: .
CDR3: CSAKTRDGTGELFF
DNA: TGCAGCGCCAAGACTAGGGATGGCACCGGGGAGCTGTTTTTT

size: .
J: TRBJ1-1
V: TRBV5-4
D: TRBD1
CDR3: CASSLVGTGGLEAFF
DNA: TGTGCCAGCAGTCTGGTGGGGACAGGGGGCTTGGAAGCTTTCTTT

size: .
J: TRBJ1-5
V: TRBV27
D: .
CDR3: CASRGAGSGIQPQHF
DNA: TGTGCCAGCAGAGGGGCCGGCTCCGGGATTCAGCCCCAGCATTTT